These 24 T cell receptor beta chains originate from one sample sequenced in a study of shared clonotypes between healthy human individuals. Sequencing was performed with immunoSEQ multiplex PCR; in TCRdb, only in-frame clones are kept and a portion is missing. The table lists 2 million to 2.5 million clones, around 92% of them singletons. The sequenced sample consisted of naive CD4+ T cells from PBMCs. Subset in this sample: CD45RA+ positively selected. These receptors originate from a man younger than 35 in good health. Some clones in this sample may be carry-over from other donors' samples.

Concerning this clone itself: In the same sample, other DNA sequences code for this CDR3. The rearrangement links TRBV5-1 to TRBJ2-2; D gene uncertain. Trimming removed 0 bases at V and 6 bases at J, with 6 bases between. CDR3 size: 13 residues. Germline V CDR1 and CDR2: SGHRS, YFSETQ. CDR3 DNA: TGCGCCAGCAGCTTGGGGGGTCCCGGGGAGCTGTTTTTT. The encoded protein is CASSLGGPGELFF.

The chain links TRBV7-2 to TRBJ1-1; no reliable D call. V lost 2 bases and J lost 7, with 14 bases in between. Looked up from germline, CDR1 is SGHTA and CDR2 is FQGNSA. This CDR3 contains 14 residues. The DNA for the CDR3 is TGTGCCAGCAGCTTACGTCGGGCAGGTAGTGAAGCTTTCTTT. This translates into CASSLRRAGSEAFF.

Worth noting for this clone: This same CDR3 is encoded by further DNA sequences in the sample. This chain joins TRBV5-1 and TRBJ2-1; TRBD2 agrees at 7 bases. V shed 4 bases and J 0 bases; nucleotides not matched to a gene: 4. From germline, CDR1 is SGHRS and CDR2 YFSETQ. The CDR3 length is 15 residues. CDR3 in amino acids: CASSPGLVSYNEQFF. The CDR3 nucleotides read TGCGCCAGCAGCCCCGGACTAGTCTCCTACAATGAGCAGTTCTTC.

The CDR3 sequence: CASSEALGGEEKLFF. CDR3 nucleotides: TGTGCCAGCAGTGAAGCATTGGGGGGAGAGGAAAAACTGTTTTTT. The chain uses TRBV2 and TRBJ1-4; D possibly corresponds to TRBD1 (5 bases). CDR3 size: 15 residues. CDR1 and CDR2 (germline): SNHLY, FYNNEI. V was clipped by 0 bases and J by 8 bases, with 13 bases between them.

The chain links TRBV5-1 to TRBJ1-6, with TRBD1 identical over 9 bases. There are 15 residues in the CDR3. Germline V gene sequence: CDR1 SGHRS, CDR2 YFSETQ. The V segment lost 0 bases and the J segment 8 bases; nucleotides outside the gene matches: 3. The DNA for the CDR3 is TGCGCCAGCAGCTTGGAGGGACAGGGAGATTCACCCCTCCACTTT. Translating gives CASSLEGQGDSPLHF.

V and J are TRBV28 and TRBJ2-5; D remains unclear. The CDR3 is 13 amino acids. V gave up 6 bases and J gave up 5 bases, with 13 bases separating them. The germline CDR1 and CDR2 sequences are MDHEN and SYDVKM. The CDR3 reads CASSSRVRETQYF. Written as DNA, the CDR3 is TGTGCCAGCAGCTCCAGAGTCCGGGAGACCCAGTACTTC. Filled out from reference TRBV28 and TRBJ2-5, the complete variable domain reads DVKVTQSSRYLVKRTGEKVFLECVQDMDHENMFWYRQDPGLGLRLIYFSYDVKMKEKGDIPEGYSVSREKKERFSLILESASTNQTSMYLCASSSRVRETQYFGPGTRLLVL.

This clone has just one count. The gene calls are TRBV6-6 and TRBJ2-7; D call uncertain. Germline loops: CDR1 MNHNY, CDR2 SVGAGI (reference sequence). Trimming took off 4 bases at V and 4 bases at J, with 5 bases between the two ends. The CDR3 loop spans 11 amino acids. CDR3 loop: CASSSRYEQYF. The CDR3 DNA follows: TGTGCCAGCAGTTCGCGTTACGAGCAGTACTTC.

This clone is a singleton in its sample. V and J are TRBV7-3 and TRBJ1-1; D ambiguous. Germline-derived CDR1 and CDR2 are SGHTA and FQGTGA. Trimming took 1 base from V and 6 from J, leaving 12 bases between them. The CDR3 totals 14 residues. The CDR3 region is CASSLRPTSSEAFF. In nucleotides, the CDR3 is TGTGCCAGCAGCTTAAGACCCACTTCTTCTGAAGCTTTCTTT.

V and J are TRBV19 and TRBJ2-1; possibly TRBD2 for D (6 bases). With 3 bases removed from V and 5 bases from J, the gap between germline ends came to 17 bases. Germline values: CDR1 LNHDA, CDR2 SQIVND (reference sequence). CDR3 length: 16 residues. The CDR3 sequence: CASSIVGGGVHNEQFF. In DNA, the CDR3 is TGTGCCAGTAGTATTGTTGGGGGAGGTGTCCACAATGAGCAGTTCTTC.

The chain carries TRBV27 and TRBJ2-7, with 12 bases matching TRBD2. CDR3 size: 18 residues. CDR1 is MNHEY and CDR2 is SMNVEV in the germline V gene (reference sequence). V trimming: 2 bases; J trimming: 4 bases; junction bases outside the gene matches: 12. This CDR3 reads CASSLGTPSGRAPYEQYF. The DNA for the CDR3 is TGTGCCAGCAGTTTAGGGACCCCTAGCGGGAGGGCCCCATACGAGCAGTACTTC.

V gene TRBV27 combines with J gene TRBJ1-2, with 8 bases matching TRBD1. The CDR3 sequence is 15 residues long. Germline CDR1 is MNHEY and CDR2 is SMNVEV (reference sequence). The J segment lost 4 bases and the V segment lost 5 bases, leaving 9 bases of the junction unmatched. The CDR3 is CASSEMAGQGYGYTF. The CDR3, as DNA: TGTGCCAGCAGTGAAATGGCTGGACAGGGCTATGGCTACACCTTC.

This chain connects TRBV7-2 to TRBJ2-7; 8 nucleotides agree with TRBD1. Trimming took 6 bases from V and 0 from J; bases not matched to a gene: 4. CDR1 and CDR2 (germline): SGHTA, FQGNSA. CDR3 length: 14 amino acids. The CDR3: CASRNTGGSYEQYF. CDR3 sequence (DNA): TGTGCCAGCAGAAACACAGGGGGCTCCTACGAGCAGTACTTC.

This chain joins TRBV7-9 and TRBJ1-6; D call uncertain. In germline, CDR1 is SEHNR, CDR2 FQNEAQ (reference sequence). The CDR3 length is 14 residues. Deletions cut 2 bases from V and 6 bases from J, with 8 bases between. The CDR3 DNA reads TGTGCCAGCAGCTTATTACAGCTTAATTCACCCCTCCACTTT. Its protein product is CASSLLQLNSPLHF.

The V gene is TRBV5-1, the J gene TRBJ1-4; D may be TRBD1 (5 bases). Germline lookup yields CDR1 SGHRS and CDR2 YFSETQ. The CDR3 consists of 14 residues. Trimming shortened V by 4 bases and J by 4 bases, and 11 bases separated the two germline ends. CDR3 protein: CASSQGLSNEKLFF. For the CDR3, the DNA is TGCGCCAGCAGCCAGGGACTGAGTAATGAAAAACTGTTTTTT.

Remarks on this clone: Other DNA sequences within the sample encode an identical CDR3. The rearrangement links TRBV9 to TRBJ1-5; the D gene is possibly TRBD1 (5 bases). Trimming took 0 bases from V and 5 from J, leaving 9 bases between them. This CDR3 comprises 14 residues. Per the germline V gene, CDR1 is SGDLS and CDR2 is YYNGEE. CDR3 protein: CASSVGRGDQPQHF. The DNA for the CDR3 is TGTGCCAGCAGCGTAGGACGAGGGGATCAGCCCCAGCATTTT.

V and J are TRBV15 and TRBJ1-2; the match to TRBD1 covers 9 bases. The CDR3 length is 16 residues. Losses at the gene ends were 1 base for V and 3 bases for J; bases not matched to a gene: 6. The V gene's germline CDR1 is LNHNV and CDR2 YYDKDF (reference sequence). The CDR3: CATSRGGDRGYYGYTF. In DNA form, the CDR3 reads TGTGCCACCAGCAGAGGTGGAGACAGGGGGTACTATGGCTACACCTTC. The complete variable domain, with remaining parts taken from reference TRBV15 and TRBJ1-2, reads DAMVIQNPRYQVTQFGKPVTLSCSQTLNHNVMYWYQQKSSQAPKLLFHYYDKDFNNEADTPDNFQSRRPNTSFCFLDIRSPGLGDTAMYLCATSRGGDRGYYGYTFGSGTRLTVV.

This clone was detected once. The chain uses TRBV5-6 and TRBJ2-3, with D perhaps TRBD2 (6 bases). Trimming left V 4 bases short and J 1 base short, with 25 bases between. The CDR3 totals 19 residues. Germline-derived CDR1 and CDR2 are SGHDT and YYEEEE. CDR3 sequence: CASSPTFRALGGGTDTQYF. In nucleotides, the CDR3 is TGTGCCAGCAGCCCGACTTTCCGGGCCTTGGGGGGAGGCACAGATACGCAGTATTTT.

This chain connects TRBV5-1 to TRBJ1-1; maybe TRBD1 (5 bases). This CDR3 spans 15 amino acids. V was pared by 3 bases and J by 2 bases, with 14 bases between. Germline CDR1 and CDR2: SGHRS and YFSETQ. The CDR3 sequence: CASSYLVGGNTEAFF. The CDR3 DNA sequence: TGCGCCAGCAGCTATCTAGTGGGGGGAAACACTGAAGCTTTCTTT.

The rearrangement links TRBV6-5 to TRBJ1-2; D call uncertain. The V gene lost 2 bases and the J gene lost 10 bases, with 14 bases spanning the gap. Germline assignment: CDR1 MNHEY and CDR2 SVGAGI. The CDR3 consists of 13 residues. The CDR3 DNA follows: TGTGCCAGCAGTTACGGCCCTCTAAGGGTCTACACCTTC. Amino acid sequence: CASSYGPLRVYTF.

The V call is TRBV30, the J call TRBJ2-5, with D perhaps assigned TRBD1 or TRBD2 (5 bases each). CDR3 length: 16 residues. Deletions cut 1 base from V and 2 bases from J, with 17 bases between. Germline-derived CDR1 and CDR2 are GTSNPN and SVGIG (reference sequence). The CDR3 DNA is TGTGCCTGGAGTGATTGGATTGGGACCAAGCAAGAGACCCAGTACTTC. Its protein is CAWSDWIGTKQETQYF.

The chain is built from TRBV7-9 and TRBJ2-1, with TRBD2 matching 8 bases. Germline loops: CDR1 SEHNR, CDR2 FQNEAQ (reference sequence). The CDR3 sequence is 15 residues long. The V segment lost 5 bases and the J segment 12 bases; nucleotides outside the gene matches: 15. The CDR3 here is CASSPIAGPKVGQFF. CDR3 bases: TGTGCCAGCAGCCCGATAGCGGGACCGAAGGTGGGGCAGTTCTTC.

This clone has a single count. The chain is built from TRBV29-1 and TRBJ2-7; 7 bases agree with TRBD1. J lost 2 bases, V lost 5 bases, and 6 bases had no gene match. The CDR3 covers 13 residues. Germline CDR1 and CDR2: SQVTM and ANQGSEA. CDR3 sequence reads: CSVWAGGTYEQYF. The CDR3 DNA sequence: TGCAGCGTTTGGGCAGGGGGAACCTACGAGCAGTACTTC.

This clone appeared a single time. The chain links TRBV10-3 to TRBJ1-1; D gene unclear. There are 13 residues in the CDR3. V lost 4 bases to trimming and J lost 0 bases, with 6 bases between them. From germline, CDR1 is ENHRY and CDR2 SYGVKD. The CDR3 region has the DNA TGTGCCATCAGTGCGGGCGTGAACACTGAAGCTTTCTTT. Translation: CAISAGVNTEAFF.

The table lists this clone with a count of one. This chain joins TRBV9 and TRBJ2-3, with D tentatively TRBD2 (7 bases). Trimming took 4 bases from V and 3 from J, leaving 18 bases between them. Per germline, CDR1 SGDLS and CDR2 YYNGEE. This CDR3 is 16 amino acids long. As DNA, the CDR3 is TGTGCCAGCAGCTACCAGTCGGGGGGCTGGACAGATACGCAGTATTTT. Its protein product is CASSYQSGGWTDTQYF.